This is a list of T cell receptor beta chains from one sample in a study of response to subunit inactivated influenza vaccine. TCRdb re-analysed the RT-PCR reads in MiXCR, keeping a single row per CDR3 protein. In the table there are a few hundred thousand distinct CDR3 sequences, about 14% of which are singletons. This material consisted of PBMCs from blood, taken about 12 days after vaccination. These receptors were obtained from a man in his fifties who received an inactivated influenza vaccine. The CDR3 runs from the conserved cysteine through the conserved F or W. The D gene is left open where the match is weak. Size tells how often a clone was seen (once, few, many) or the class of an expanded clone, and some rows leave it out.

D gene: TRBD2; clone size: .; V gene: TRBV29-1; J gene: TRBJ2-5; CDR3 protein: CSVATSGWETQYF; CDR3 DNA: TGCAGCGTCGCTACTAGCGGTTGGGAGACCCAGTACTTC
D gene: .; clone size: .; V gene: TRBV5-1; J gene: TRBJ2-7; CDR3 protein: CASGINPYEQYF; CDR3 DNA: TGCGCCAGCGGCATTAATCCCTACGAGCAGTACTTC
D gene: .; clone size: .; V gene: TRBV9; J gene: TRBJ1-2; CDR3 protein: CASSPTSGVSGRRYTF; CDR3 DNA: TGTGCCAGCAGCCCCACGTCAGGCGTCTCCGGTAGGCGCTACACCTTC
D gene: .; clone size: .; V gene: TRBV4-2; J gene: TRBJ2-7; CDR3 protein: CASSLEEEGSYEQYF; CDR3 DNA: TGTGCCAGCAGCCTCGAGGAAGAGGGGTCTTACGAGCAGTACTTC
D gene: .; clone size: few; V gene: TRBV5-1; J gene: TRBJ2-3; CDR3 protein: CASSFYQDFTDTQYF; CDR3 DNA: TGCGCCAGCAGCTTTTATCAGGACTTCACAGATACGCAGTATTTT
D gene: TRBD1; clone size: .; V gene: TRBV5-1; J gene: TRBJ1-2; CDR3 protein: CASSLRQGDGYTF; CDR3 DNA: TGCGCCAGCAGCTTAAGACAGGGGGATGGCTACACCTTC
D gene: .; clone size: many; V gene: TRBV5-1; J gene: TRBJ2-2; CDR3 protein: CASSLALNTGELFF; CDR3 DNA: TGCGCCAGCAGCTTGGCTCTTAACACCGGGGAGCTGTTTTTT
D gene: .; clone size: .; V gene: TRBV20-1; J gene: TRBJ2-7; CDR3 protein: CSARGSSYEQYF; CDR3 DNA: TGCAGTGCTAGAGGTAGCAGCTACGAGCAGTACTTC
D gene: .; clone size: few; V gene: TRBV20-1; J gene: TRBJ2-7; CDR3 protein: CSASGFTYEQYF; CDR3 DNA: TGCAGTGCTAGTGGTTTCACCTACGAGCAGTACTTC
D gene: .; clone size: few; V gene: TRBV28; J gene: TRBJ2-2; CDR3 protein: CASAPRTNTGELFF; CDR3 DNA: TGTGCCAGTGCCCCCAGGACGAACACCGGGGAGCTGTTTTTT
D gene: .; clone size: .; V gene: TRBV12-3/TRBV12-4; J gene: TRBJ2-7; CDR3 protein: CASSLAGRGACEQYF; CDR3 DNA: TGTGCCAGCAGTTTAGCTGGGCGGGGAGCCTGCGAGCAGTACTTC
D gene: TRBD2; clone size: few; V gene: TRBV28; J gene: TRBJ2-1; CDR3 protein: CASRPQLAALWGEQFF; CDR3 DNA: TGTGCCAGCAGACCTCAACTAGCGGCCCTTTGGGGTGAGCAGTTCTTC
D gene: TRBD1; clone size: .; V gene: TRBV6-1; J gene: TRBJ2-7; CDR3 protein: CASSSGGGPGEQYF; CDR3 DNA: TGTGCCAGCAGCTCAGGGGGCGGTCCTGGGGAGCAGTACTTC
D gene: TRBD2; clone size: few; V gene: TRBV12-3/TRBV12-4; J gene: TRBJ2-1; CDR3 protein: CASSLPGLADINEQFF; CDR3 DNA: TGTGCCAGCAGTCTACCGGGACTAGCGGACATCAATGAGCAGTTCTTC
D gene: TRBD2; clone size: .; V gene: TRBV10-3; J gene: TRBJ2-3; CDR3 protein: CAISPQRDGTDTQYF; CDR3 DNA: TGTGCCATCAGCCCCCAGCGGGATGGCACAGATACGCAGTATTTT
D gene: TRBD2; clone size: .; V gene: TRBV12-3/TRBV12-4; J gene: TRBJ2-5; CDR3 protein: CASSLSLAGGLQETQYF; CDR3 DNA: TGTGCCAGCAGTTTATCGCTAGCGGGGGGCCTCCAAGAGACCCAGTACTTC
D gene: TRBD2; clone size: many; V gene: TRBV20-1; J gene: TRBJ2-3; CDR3 protein: CSASASGTEDTQYF; CDR3 DNA: TGCAGTGCTAGCGCTAGCGGGACTGAGGATACGCAGTATTTT
D gene: .; clone size: few; V gene: TRBV6-5; J gene: TRBJ2-1; CDR3 protein: CASSYLDAHNEQFF; CDR3 DNA: TGTGCCAGCAGTTACCTCGACGCCCACAATGAGCAGTTCTTC
D gene: .; clone size: .; V gene: TRBV11-2; J gene: TRBJ2-7; CDR3 protein: CASRLPGNEQYF; CDR3 DNA: TGTGCCAGCAGACTGCCGGGGAACGAGCAGTACTTC
D gene: .; clone size: .; V gene: TRBV11-2; J gene: TRBJ2-7; CDR3 protein: CASSLAPTATYEQYF; CDR3 DNA: TGTGCCAGCAGCTTAGCCCCGACTGCCACCTACGAGCAGTACTTC
D gene: .; clone size: many; V gene: TRBV5-1; J gene: TRBJ2-5; CDR3 protein: CASNPGAGTQETQYF; CDR3 DNA: TGCGCCAGCAATCCCGGGGCGGGAACCCAAGAGACCCAGTACTTC
D gene: .; clone size: .; V gene: TRBV18; J gene: TRBJ1-3; CDR3 protein: CASSPPTSSGNTIYF; CDR3 DNA: TGTGCCAGCTCACCACCCACTTCTTCTGGAAACACCATATATTTT
D gene: .; clone size: few; V gene: TRBV28; J gene: TRBJ2-7; CDR3 protein: CASSGTGTRVGYEQYF; CDR3 DNA: TGTGCCAGCAGTGGCACCGGGACAAGGGTTGGCTACGAGCAGTACTTC
D gene: .; clone size: many; V gene: TRBV6-1; J gene: TRBJ2-5; CDR3 protein: CASSEALLTIQTQYF; CDR3 DNA: TGTGCCAGCAGTGAAGCGCTCCTTACCATTCAGACCCAGTACTTC
D gene: TRBD1; clone size: .; V gene: TRBV28; J gene: TRBJ1-4; CDR3 protein: CASRRPGGGEKLFF; CDR3 DNA: TGTGCCAGCAGGAGACCAGGGGGCGGTGAAAAACTGTTTTTT
D gene: .; clone size: few; V gene: TRBV10-2; J gene: TRBJ1-1; CDR3 protein: CASRRSSGNTEAFF; CDR3 DNA: TGCGCCAGCAGGAGATCTTCAGGGAACACTGAAGCTTTCTTT
D gene: .; clone size: few; V gene: TRBV12-3/TRBV12-4; J gene: TRBJ2-7; CDR3 protein: CASSLVGNNEQYF; CDR3 DNA: TGTGCCAGCAGTTTAGTCGGGAACAACGAGCAGTACTTC
D gene: .; clone size: .; V gene: TRBV20-1; J gene: TRBJ1-5; CDR3 protein: CSARDEGREPQHF; CDR3 DNA: TGCAGTGCTAGAGACGAGGGCCGGGAGCCCCAGCATTTT
D gene: TRBD1; clone size: many; V gene: TRBV5-6; J gene: TRBJ1-2; CDR3 protein: CASSLADRAYGYTF; CDR3 DNA: TGTGCCAGCAGCTTGGCGGACAGGGCGTATGGCTACACCTTC
D gene: .; clone size: few; V gene: TRBV12-3/TRBV12-4; J gene: TRBJ2-2; CDR3 protein: CASRYSGGELFF; CDR3 DNA: TGTGCCAGCCGGTATAGCGGCGGGGAGCTGTTTTTT
D gene: .; clone size: .; V gene: TRBV19; J gene: TRBJ2-7; CDR3 protein: CASSTGASGTYEQYF; CDR3 DNA: TGTGCCAGTAGTACAGGGGCTAGCGGTACCTACGAGCAGTACTTC
D gene: .; clone size: few; V gene: TRBV19; J gene: TRBJ1-2; CDR3 protein: CASSTLNPQGDPGYGYTF; CDR3 DNA: TGTGCCAGTAGCACCTTAAACCCTCAGGGTGATCCGGGCTATGGCTACACCTTC
D gene: TRBD1; clone size: few; V gene: TRBV20-1; J gene: TRBJ2-7; CDR3 protein: CSARDGRGRYF; CDR3 DNA: TGCAGTGCTAGAGACGGCAGGGGGCGATACTTC
D gene: .; clone size: few; V gene: TRBV9; J gene: TRBJ1-5; CDR3 protein: CASSVEDGSNQPQHF; CDR3 DNA: TGTGCCAGCAGCGTAGAGGACGGTAGCAATCAGCCCCAGCATTTT
D gene: TRBD1; clone size: .; V gene: TRBV5-1; J gene: TRBJ2-5; CDR3 protein: CASSLVPQGAGQETQYF; CDR3 DNA: TGCGCCAGCAGCTTGGTCCCACAGGGGGCAGGCCAAGAGACCCAGTACTTC
D gene: TRBD2; clone size: .; V gene: TRBV7-8; J gene: TRBJ2-3; CDR3 protein: CASSLGWGGSTDTQYF; CDR3 DNA: TGTGCCAGCAGCTTAGGCTGGGGGGGGAGCACAGATACGCAGTATTTT